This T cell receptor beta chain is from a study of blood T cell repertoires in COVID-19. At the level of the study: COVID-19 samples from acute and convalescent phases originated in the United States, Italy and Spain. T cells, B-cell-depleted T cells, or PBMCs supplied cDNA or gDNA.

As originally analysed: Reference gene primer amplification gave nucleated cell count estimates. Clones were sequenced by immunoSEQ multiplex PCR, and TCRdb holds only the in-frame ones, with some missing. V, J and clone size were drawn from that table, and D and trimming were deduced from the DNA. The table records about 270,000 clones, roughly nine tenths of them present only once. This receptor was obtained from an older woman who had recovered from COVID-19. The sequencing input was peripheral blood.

CDR3 DNA: TGTGCCAGCAGTGACTGGCAGGGGGGTGTCGGGGAGCTGTTTTTT. Translated, it gives CASSDWQGGVGELFF. V gene TRBV2 combines with J gene TRBJ2-2, with D perhaps matching TRBD1 (7 bases). CDR3 size: 15 residues. The V and J ends lost 3 bases and 7 bases respectively, with 15 bases between them. In germline, CDR1 is SNHLY, CDR2 FYNNEI.